The text below deals with one T cell receptor beta chain. Its antigen is not known. The CDR3 contains 16 residues. Trimming shortened V by 4 bases and J by 5 bases, and 19 bases separated the two germline ends. Germline CDR1 and CDR2: SGHRS and YFSETQ. The data were taken from a study of shared clonotypes between healthy human individuals. Study background: A donor's plate count was three for CD4 naive and three for CD4 memory; CD8 naive had two and CD8 memory one.

General observations from the study: Sampling involved blood alone; tissue repertoires likely differ.

It was across several immunoSEQ plates that each subset's genomic DNA was evenly split. Profiling relied on immunoSEQ multiplex PCR, and the TCRdb table lists in-frame clones only, not all of them. The sample consists of approximately 500,000 clones, almost 97% of them appearing once. The specimen was naive CD4+ T cells sorted from blood. The sample's subset: CD45RA+ positively selected. The TCR comes from a woman in her 30s in good health. This rearrangement joins TRBV5-1 to TRBJ2-1; D gene unclear. In DNA, the CDR3 is TGCGCCAGCAGCCCCGCGCTGGGGATCGGGCACAATGAGCAGTTCTTC. The encoded protein is CASSPALGIGHNEQFF.